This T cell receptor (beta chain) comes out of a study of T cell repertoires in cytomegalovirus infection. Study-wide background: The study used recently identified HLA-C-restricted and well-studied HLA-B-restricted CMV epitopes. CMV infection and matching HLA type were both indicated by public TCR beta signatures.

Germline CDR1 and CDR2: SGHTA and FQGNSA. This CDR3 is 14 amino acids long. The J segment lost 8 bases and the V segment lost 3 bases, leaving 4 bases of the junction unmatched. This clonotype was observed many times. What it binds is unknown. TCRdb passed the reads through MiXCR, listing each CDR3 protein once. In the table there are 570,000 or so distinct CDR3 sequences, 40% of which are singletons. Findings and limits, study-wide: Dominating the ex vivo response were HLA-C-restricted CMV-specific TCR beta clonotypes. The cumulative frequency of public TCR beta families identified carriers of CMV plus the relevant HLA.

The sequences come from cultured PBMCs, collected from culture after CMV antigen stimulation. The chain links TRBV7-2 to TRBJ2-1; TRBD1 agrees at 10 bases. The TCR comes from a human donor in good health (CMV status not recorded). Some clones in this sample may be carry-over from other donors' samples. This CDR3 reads CASSFQTGGDEQFF. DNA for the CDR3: TGTGCCAGCAGCTTCCAGACAGGGGGCGATGAGCAGTTCTTC.